The T cell receptor beta chain described here comes from a study of tumor-infiltrating lymphocytes in localized non-small cell lung cancer (dated by TCRdb to the early 2020s). Study-wide context: The cohort included patients whose samples were collected after neoadjuvant chemotherapy, as well as both smokers and never-smokers and several histologies. Each patient contributed resected tumor tissue and uninvolved lung tissue from the same patient, described as non-adjacent to the tumor. The overall ICON cohort was composed of 150 or so surgical patients with localized non-small cell lung cancer whose tumors were resected. The same patients underwent several integrated assays, with TCR sequencing performed together with flow cytometry, multiplex immunofluorescence, RNA-seq, exome sequencing and proteomics. A total of around 58 patients were part of the paired comparison of immunoSEQ T-cell fraction between tumor and uninvolved lung. Study-wide conclusions, independent of this receptor: Higher T cell infiltration in tumors than in uninvolved lung tissue was supported by TCRbeta sequencing, consistent with immunofluorescence CD3 counts. Different pieces of the same tissue were used for different assays, so technical variation could not be separated from intratumor heterogeneity. TCR-derived T-cell fraction did not differ between the flow cytometry-defined immunotypes IM1 (good prognosis) and IM2 (poor prognosis). Assay coverage differed among patients according to how much tissue was available, so only a subset of the cohort had TCR sequencing.

This clone was seen a handful of times. No cognate antigen has been identified for it. No qualities accompany the bases; no much larger clone lies one base away. From a lookup of the germline V gene (reference sequence), CDR1 and CDR2 are MNHEY and SMNVEV. Relative to germline, V is 0 bases shorter and J is 3 bases shorter, with 18 bases between their ends. The CDR3 goes from the cysteine to the phenylalanine over 17 residues. Only the CDR3 DNA stays, 51 bases, in frame from base 1. The immunoSEQ assay used for TCR sequencing gave the T-cell fraction in both tumor and uninvolved lung tissue. The authors' analysis ran thus. For survival analysis, patients were split into high (upper tertile) and low (lower two tertiles) T-cell fraction groups and compared by log-rank test. A signed-rank test was used to check for differences in T-cell fraction between paired tumor and uninvolved lung. Not all clones reach the TCRdb copy of this immuneACCESS table, which keeps in-frame sequences only. Checked studies attribute under half of the gap to unresolved V genes and leave the rest unexplained. D and trimming were read from the DNA, whereas the V and J calls and clone size are those reported in that table. The sample profile shows about 5,800 clones; approximately 66% of them were found once. 13% to 15% of the sample belongs to the ten largest clones.

Patient enrollment in ICON started in the first half of 2016, and the final patient was enrolled in late 2018. Fresh tumor and matched uninvolved tissue for in-depth immune analyses, including TCR sequencing, were collected from a subcohort of 76 patients. DNA for TCR sequencing was isolated from bulk tissue, and no cell sorting was done. In this chain, TRBV27 is recombined with TRBJ2-7, with TRBD1 perhaps the D gene, on 5 matching bases. The specimen was uninvolved lung tissue not adjacent to the tumor. The receptor's source is a human donor with non-small cell lung cancer. In nucleotides, the sequence is TGTGCCAGCAGTTTATCGCATGGCAGGGTGGATGGCTACGAGCAGTACTTC. Translated, this is CASSLSHGRVDGYEQYF.